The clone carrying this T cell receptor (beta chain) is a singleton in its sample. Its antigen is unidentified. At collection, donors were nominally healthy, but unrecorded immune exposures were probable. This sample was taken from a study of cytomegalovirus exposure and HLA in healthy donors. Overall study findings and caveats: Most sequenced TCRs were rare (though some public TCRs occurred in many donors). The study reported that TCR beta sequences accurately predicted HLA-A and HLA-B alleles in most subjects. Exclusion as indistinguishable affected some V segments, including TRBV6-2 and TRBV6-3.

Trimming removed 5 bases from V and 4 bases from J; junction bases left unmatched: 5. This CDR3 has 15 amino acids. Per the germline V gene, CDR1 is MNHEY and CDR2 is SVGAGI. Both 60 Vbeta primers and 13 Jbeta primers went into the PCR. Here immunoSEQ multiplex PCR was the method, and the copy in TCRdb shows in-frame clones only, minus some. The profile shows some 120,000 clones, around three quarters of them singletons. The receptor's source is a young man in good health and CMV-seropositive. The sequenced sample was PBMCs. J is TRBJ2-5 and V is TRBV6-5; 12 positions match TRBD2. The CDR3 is CASSRLAGALETQYF. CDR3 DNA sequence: TGTGCCAGCAGTAGACTAGCGGGGGCTCTAGAGACCCAGTACTTC.